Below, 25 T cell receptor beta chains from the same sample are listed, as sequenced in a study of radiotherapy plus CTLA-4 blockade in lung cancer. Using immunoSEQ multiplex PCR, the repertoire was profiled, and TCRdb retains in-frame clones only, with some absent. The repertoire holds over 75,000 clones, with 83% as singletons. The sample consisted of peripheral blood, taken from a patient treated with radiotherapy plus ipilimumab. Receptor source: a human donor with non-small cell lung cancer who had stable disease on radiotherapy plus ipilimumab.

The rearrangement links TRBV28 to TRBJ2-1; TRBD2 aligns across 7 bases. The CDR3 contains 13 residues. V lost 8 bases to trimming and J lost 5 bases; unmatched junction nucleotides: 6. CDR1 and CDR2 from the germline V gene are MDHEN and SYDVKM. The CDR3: CASGLAADNEQFF. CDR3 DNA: TGTGCCAGCGGGCTAGCGGCTGACAATGAGCAGTTCTTC.

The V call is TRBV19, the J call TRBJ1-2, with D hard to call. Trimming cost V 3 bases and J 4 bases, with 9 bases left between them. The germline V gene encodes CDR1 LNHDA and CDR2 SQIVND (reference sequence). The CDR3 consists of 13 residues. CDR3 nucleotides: TGTGCCAGTAGTATCGAAAGACGCTATGGCTACACCTTC. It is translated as CASSIERRYGYTF. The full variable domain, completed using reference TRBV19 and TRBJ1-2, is DGGITQSPKYLFRKEGQNVTLSCEQNLNHDAMYWYRQDPGQGLRLIYYSQIVNDFQKGDIAEGYSVSREKKESFPLTVTSAQKNPTAFYLCASSIERRYGYTFGSGTRLTVV.

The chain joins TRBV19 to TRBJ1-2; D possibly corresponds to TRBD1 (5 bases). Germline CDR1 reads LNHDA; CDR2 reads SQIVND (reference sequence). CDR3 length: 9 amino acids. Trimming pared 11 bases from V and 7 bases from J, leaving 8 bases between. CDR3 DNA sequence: TGTGCCGCAGGGTTTGGCTACACCTTC. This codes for CAAGFGYTF.

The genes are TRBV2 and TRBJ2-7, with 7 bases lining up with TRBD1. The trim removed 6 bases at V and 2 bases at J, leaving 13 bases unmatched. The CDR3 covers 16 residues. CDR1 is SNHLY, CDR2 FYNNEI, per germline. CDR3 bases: TGTGCCAGCAGGGGGGACAGTGGGAACTCAACCTACGAGCAGTACTTC. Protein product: CASRGDSGNSTYEQYF.

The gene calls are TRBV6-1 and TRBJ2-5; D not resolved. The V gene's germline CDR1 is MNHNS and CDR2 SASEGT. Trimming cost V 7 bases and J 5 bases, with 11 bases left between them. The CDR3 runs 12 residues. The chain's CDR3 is CASTDPPETQYF. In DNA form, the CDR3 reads TGTGCCAGCACCGACCCTCCGGAGACCCAGTACTTC.

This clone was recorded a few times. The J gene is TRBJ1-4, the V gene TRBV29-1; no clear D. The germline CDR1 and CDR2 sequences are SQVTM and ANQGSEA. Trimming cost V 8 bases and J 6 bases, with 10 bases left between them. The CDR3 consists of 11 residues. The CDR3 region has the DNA TGCAGCTTCATACACGATGAAAAACTGTTTTTT. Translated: CSFIHDEKLFF.

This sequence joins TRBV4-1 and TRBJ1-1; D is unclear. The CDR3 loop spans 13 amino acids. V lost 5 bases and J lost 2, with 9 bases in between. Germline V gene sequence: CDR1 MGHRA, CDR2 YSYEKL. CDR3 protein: CASSTRLNTEAFF. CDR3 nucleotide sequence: TGCGCCAGCAGCACCCGACTTAACACTGAAGCTTTCTTT.

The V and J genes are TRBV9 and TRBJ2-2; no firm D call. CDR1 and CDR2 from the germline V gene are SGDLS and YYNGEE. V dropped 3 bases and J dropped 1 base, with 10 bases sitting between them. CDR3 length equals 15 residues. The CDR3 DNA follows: TGTGCCAGCAGCGCCCTAGGGAAGAACACCGGGGAGCTGTTTTTT. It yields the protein CASSALGKNTGELFF. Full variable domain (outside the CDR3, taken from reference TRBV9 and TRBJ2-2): DSGVTQTPKHLITATGQRVTLRCSPRSGDLSVYWYQQSLDQGLQFLIQYYNGEERAKGNILERFSAQQFPDLHSELNLSSLELGDSALYFCASSALGKNTGELFFGEGSRLTVL.

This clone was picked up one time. The CDR3 DNA reads as TGTGCCAGCAGCCCCGGACAGGGAATAACACGGCTTGGCTACACCTTC. Encoded protein: CASSPGQGITRLGYTF. This rearrangement joins TRBV7-3 to TRBJ1-2; 8 bases are a match to TRBD1. After removal of 5 bases from V and 7 bases from J, the junction contained 15 bases not matched to a gene. This CDR3 is built from 16 residues. Germline assignment: CDR1 SGHTA and CDR2 FQGTGA.

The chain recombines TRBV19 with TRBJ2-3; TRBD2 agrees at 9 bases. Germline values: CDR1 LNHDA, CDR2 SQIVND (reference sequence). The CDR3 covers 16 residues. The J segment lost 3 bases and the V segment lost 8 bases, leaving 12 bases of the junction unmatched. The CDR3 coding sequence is TGTGCCAGTTACCCCGAGAGGCTAGCGGGAACAGATACGCAGTATTTT. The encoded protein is CASYPERLAGTDTQYF.

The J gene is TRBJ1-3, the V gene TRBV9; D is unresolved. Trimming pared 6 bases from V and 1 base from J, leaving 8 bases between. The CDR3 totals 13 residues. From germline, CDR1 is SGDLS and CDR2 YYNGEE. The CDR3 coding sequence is TGTGCCAGCACCCCAGGATCTGGAAACACCATATATTTT. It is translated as CASTPGSGNTIYF.

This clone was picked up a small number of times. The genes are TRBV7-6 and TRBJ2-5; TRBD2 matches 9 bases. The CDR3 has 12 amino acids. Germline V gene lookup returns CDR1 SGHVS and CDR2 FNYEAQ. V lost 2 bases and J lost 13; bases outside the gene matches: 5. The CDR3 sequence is CASSLPSGALYF. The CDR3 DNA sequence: TGTGCCAGCAGCTTACCTAGCGGGGCCTTGTACTTC.

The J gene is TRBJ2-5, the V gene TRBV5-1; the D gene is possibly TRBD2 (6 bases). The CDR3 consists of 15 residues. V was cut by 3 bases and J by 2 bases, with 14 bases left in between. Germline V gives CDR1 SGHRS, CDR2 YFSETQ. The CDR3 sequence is CASSSEGGGQETQYF. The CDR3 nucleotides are TGCGCCAGCAGCTCCGAGGGTGGGGGGCAAGAGACCCAGTACTTC.

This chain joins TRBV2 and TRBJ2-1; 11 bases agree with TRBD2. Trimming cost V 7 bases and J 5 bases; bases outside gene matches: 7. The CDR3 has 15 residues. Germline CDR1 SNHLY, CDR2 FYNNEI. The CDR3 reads CASKRVLAGDNEQFF. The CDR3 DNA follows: TGTGCCAGCAAGCGAGTACTAGCGGGGGACAATGAGCAGTTCTTC.

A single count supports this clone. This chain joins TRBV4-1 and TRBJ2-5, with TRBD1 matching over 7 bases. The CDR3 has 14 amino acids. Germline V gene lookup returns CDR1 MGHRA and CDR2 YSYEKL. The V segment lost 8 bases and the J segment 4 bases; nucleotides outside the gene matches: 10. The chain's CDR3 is CASAARDRRETQYF. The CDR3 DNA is TGCGCCAGCGCCGCTCGGGACAGAAGAGAGACCCAGTACTTC.

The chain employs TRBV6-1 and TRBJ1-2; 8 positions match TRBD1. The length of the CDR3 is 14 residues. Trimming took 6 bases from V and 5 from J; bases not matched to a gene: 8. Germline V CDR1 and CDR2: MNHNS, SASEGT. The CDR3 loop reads CASSPGGQAYGYTF. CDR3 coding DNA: TGTGCCAGCAGCCCAGGGGGCCAGGCGTATGGCTACACCTTC.

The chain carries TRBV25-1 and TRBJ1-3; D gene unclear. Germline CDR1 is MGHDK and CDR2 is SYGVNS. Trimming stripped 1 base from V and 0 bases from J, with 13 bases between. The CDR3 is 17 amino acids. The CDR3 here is CASSESGPLSSGNTIYF. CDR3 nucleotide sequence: TGTGCCAGCAGTGAATCGGGTCCTCTAAGCTCTGGAAACACCATATATTTT.

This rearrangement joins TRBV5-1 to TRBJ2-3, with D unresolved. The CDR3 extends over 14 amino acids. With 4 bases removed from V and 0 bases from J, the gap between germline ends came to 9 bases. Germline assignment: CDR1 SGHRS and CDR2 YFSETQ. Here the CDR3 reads CASSPHPSTDTQYF. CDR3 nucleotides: TGCGCCAGCAGCCCTCATCCTAGCACAGATACGCAGTATTTT.

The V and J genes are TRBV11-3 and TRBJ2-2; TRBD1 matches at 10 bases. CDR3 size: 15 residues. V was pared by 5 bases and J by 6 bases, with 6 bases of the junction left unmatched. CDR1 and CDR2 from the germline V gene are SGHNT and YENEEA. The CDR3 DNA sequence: TGTGCCAGCAGCCCATGGACAGGGGGAGCCGGGGAGCTGTTTTTT. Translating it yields CASSPWTGGAGELFF.

Written as DNA, the CDR3 is TGTGCCAGCGCCGGGACAGGCTCCTACAATGAGCAGTTCTTC. This gives the protein CASAGTGSYNEQFF. The rearrangement uses TRBV27 and TRBJ2-1, with TRBD1 matching 8 bases. V trimming: 8 bases; J trimming: 0 bases; junction bases outside the gene matches: 3. The CDR3 is 14 amino acids. Germline-derived CDR1 and CDR2 are MNHEY and SMNVEV (reference sequence).

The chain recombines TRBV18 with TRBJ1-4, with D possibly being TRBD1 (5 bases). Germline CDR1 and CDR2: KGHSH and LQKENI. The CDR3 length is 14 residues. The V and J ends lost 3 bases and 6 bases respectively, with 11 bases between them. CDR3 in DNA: TGTGCCAGCTCACCGGAGGGGCTACATGAAAAACTGTTTTTT. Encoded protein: CASSPEGLHEKLFF. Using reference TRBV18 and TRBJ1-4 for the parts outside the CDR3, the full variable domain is NAGVMQNPRHLVRRRGQEARLRCSPMKGHSHVYWYRQLPEEGLKFMVYLQKENIIDESGMPKERFSAEFPKEGPSILRIQQVVRGDSAAYFCASSPEGLHEKLFFGSGTQLSVL.

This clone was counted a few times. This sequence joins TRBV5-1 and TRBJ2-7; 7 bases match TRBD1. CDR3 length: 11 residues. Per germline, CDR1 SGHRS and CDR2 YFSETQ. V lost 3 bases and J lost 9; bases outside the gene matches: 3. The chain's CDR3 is CASSSDRAQYF. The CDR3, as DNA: TGCGCCAGCAGCTCAGACAGGGCGCAGTACTTC.

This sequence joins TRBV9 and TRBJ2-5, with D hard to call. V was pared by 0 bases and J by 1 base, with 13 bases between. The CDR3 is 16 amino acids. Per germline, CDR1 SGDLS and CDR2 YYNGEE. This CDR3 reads CASSVASGRLQETQYF. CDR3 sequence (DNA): TGTGCCAGCAGCGTAGCTTCAGGCAGGCTCCAAGAGACCCAGTACTTC.

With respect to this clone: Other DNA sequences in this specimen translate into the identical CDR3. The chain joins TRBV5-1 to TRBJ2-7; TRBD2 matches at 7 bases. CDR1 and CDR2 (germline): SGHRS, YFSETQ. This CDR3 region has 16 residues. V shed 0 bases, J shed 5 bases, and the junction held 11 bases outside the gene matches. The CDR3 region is CASSLEGAGVKNEQYF. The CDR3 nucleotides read TGCGCCAGCAGCTTGGAGGGCGCGGGAGTGAAGAACGAGCAGTACTTC.

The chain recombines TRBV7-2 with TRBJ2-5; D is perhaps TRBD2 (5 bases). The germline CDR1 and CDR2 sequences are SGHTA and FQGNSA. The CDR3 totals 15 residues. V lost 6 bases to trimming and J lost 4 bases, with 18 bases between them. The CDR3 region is CASRYTGSTAETQYF. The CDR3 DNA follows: TGTGCCAGCAGATATACGGGGTCCACGGCAGAGACCCAGTACTTC. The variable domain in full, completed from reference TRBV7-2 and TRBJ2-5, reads GAGVSQSPSNKVTEKGKDVELRCDPISGHTALYWYRQSLGQGLEFLIYFQGNSAPDKSGLPSDRFSAERTGGSVSTLTIQRTQQEDSAVYLCASRYTGSTAETQYFGPGTRLLVL.